Below, 17 T cell receptor beta chains from the same sample are listed, as sequenced in a study of blood T cells in healthy people across ages. A second about 6 to 12 cycle PCR used barcoded and J-beta primers. Each CDR3 protein is one row after TCRdb ran MiXCR on the 5' RACE reads. The sample shows about 1.5 million distinct CDR3 sequences, approximately 43% of them seen only once. The sample comprised blood. The receptors stem from a woman aged 18-29 years in good health.

This clonotype appeared a few times. J is TRBJ2-7 and V is TRBV28; maybe TRBD1 (6 bases). V dropped 5 bases and J dropped 2 bases, with 13 bases sitting between them. This CDR3 has 14 residues. Germline V gene sequence: CDR1 MDHEN, CDR2 SYDVKM. CDR3 residues: CASSVQDRAYEQYF. The CDR3 DNA reads as TGTGCCAGCAGTGTCCAGGACAGAGCCTACGAGCAGTACTTC.

J is TRBJ1-5 and V is TRBV19; no reliable D call. The CDR3 runs to 12 residues. Trimming stripped 4 bases from V and 9 bases from J, with 10 bases between. Per the germline V gene, CDR1 is LNHDA and CDR2 is SQIVND (reference sequence). CDR3 nucleotides: TGTGCCAGTAGTAATGGCCTATCGCCCCAGCATTTT. This encodes CASSNGLSPQHF.

The genes are TRBV6-5 and TRBJ2-7; D uncertain. The V end lost 6 bases, the J end lost 1 base, and 13 bases lay between the germline ends. Germline assignment: CDR1 MNHEY and CDR2 SVGAGI. This CDR3 has 14 residues. The CDR3 reads CASSPFGQSYEQYF. The CDR3, as DNA: TGTGCCAGCAGCCCGTTCGGGCAGTCCTACGAGCAGTACTTC.

A few counts support this clonotype. V usage is TRBV25-1 and J usage is TRBJ2-3; possibly TRBD1 for D (5 bases). The V end was cut by 6 bases, the J end by 5 bases, with 15 bases between. Germline-derived CDR1 and CDR2 are MGHDK and SYGVNS. This CDR3 is built from 14 residues. CDR3 residues: CASSSGLYVDTQYF. In nucleotides, the CDR3 is TGTGCCAGCAGCTCAGGGTTATATGTAGATACGCAGTATTTT.

This clonotype was seen a few times. This chain uses TRBV7-9 with TRBJ1-4, with D unclear. The CDR3 runs 17 residues. With 5 bases removed from V and 0 bases from J, the gap between germline ends came to 16 bases. Germline CDR1 reads SEHNR; CDR2 reads FQNEAQ (reference sequence). The CDR3 protein is CASSPSRSSATNEKLFF. CDR3 in DNA: TGTGCCAGCAGCCCGTCGAGGAGTTCGGCAACTAATGAAAAACTGTTTTTT.

The rearrangement joins TRBV12-3 or TRBV12-4 to TRBJ2-3, with a tentative D call TRBD2 (6 bases). V was cut by 8 bases and J by 9 bases, with 21 bases left in between. The length of the CDR3 is 14 residues. The CDR3 spells CASSGVETSDTQYF. The DNA of the CDR3 is TGTGCCAGCTCTGGTGTCGAGACTAGTGACACGCAGTATTTT.

The chain couples TRBV15 to TRBJ2-7; 10 positions agree with TRBD2. The CDR3 has 16 residues. CDR1 and CDR2 from the germline V gene are LNHNV and YYDKDF (reference sequence). The ends lost 3 bases at V and 2 bases at J; junction bases unmatched: 7. The CDR3 sequence is CATSSNPGLATYEQYF. The CDR3 nucleotides are TGTGCCACCAGCAGTAACCCGGGACTAGCGACCTACGAGCAGTACTTC.

This clonotype was detected only a few times. This chain links TRBV28 with TRBJ1-2; D is ambiguous. The V end lost 3 bases, the J end lost 0 bases, and 11 bases lay between the germline ends. Germline V gene data show CDR1 as MDHEN and CDR2 as SYDVKM. This CDR3 has 15 amino acids. The CDR3 is CASSFGPAANYGYTF. The CDR3 coding sequence is TGTGCCAGCAGTTTCGGGCCCGCTGCTAACTATGGCTACACCTTC.

The chain couples TRBV7-9 to TRBJ1-2, with D tentatively TRBD1 (5 bases). Germline V gives CDR1 SEHNR, CDR2 FQNEAQ (reference sequence). The ends were cut back, 1 base at V and 4 bases at J, with 16 bases in the middle. CDR3 size: 16 residues. The CDR3 here is CASSLVSGASRYGYTF. The CDR3 DNA sequence: TGTGCCAGCAGCTTAGTGTCCGGGGCCTCCCGCTATGGCTACACCTTC.

This clonotype was counted between two and nine times. This chain joins TRBV2 and TRBJ2-5; 13 bases align to TRBD2. CDR3 length: 15 residues. The V gene's germline CDR1 is SNHLY and CDR2 FYNNEI. With V trimmed by 5 bases and J by 5 bases, 5 bases remained unmatched. CDR3 nucleotides: TGTGCCAGCAGTAGACTAGCGGGAGGTCGGGAGACCCAGTACTTC. It specifies CASSRLAGGRETQYF.

This clonotype was seen a few times. The V and J genes are TRBV11-2 and TRBJ2-1; TRBD1 matches at 8 bases. The J call could be wrong; TRBJ2-7 is a better fit for the DNA end. Germline lookup yields CDR1 SGHAT and CDR2 FQNNGV. The CDR3 consists of 15 residues. The CDR3, as DNA: TGTGCCAGCAGCTTAAGTGGGACAGGATACAATGAGCAGTACTTC. It encodes CASSLSGTGYNEQYF.

This clonotype has a handful of counts. The V gene is TRBV20-1, the J gene TRBJ1-2; no clear D gene. The CDR3 sequence is 15 residues long. V gave up 3 bases and J gave up 4 bases, with 18 bases separating them. CDR1 is DFQATT and CDR2 is SNEGSKA in the germline V gene (reference sequence). DNA of the CDR3: TGCAGTGCTAGGAATAGGGAGCCCACGGCCTATGGCTACACCTTC. It codes for CSARNREPTAYGYTF.

This clonotype turned up a few times. The V gene is TRBV7-2, the J gene TRBJ2-5; 7 nucleotides line up with TRBD1. V was clipped by 4 bases and J by 3 bases; unmatched bases: 5. The CDR3 runs to 14 residues. CDR1 is SGHTA, CDR2 FQGNSA, per germline. The CDR3 nucleotides are TGTGCCAGCAGCTCCAAGACAGGGAAAGAGACCCAGTACTTC. Its translation is CASSSKTGKETQYF. The variable domain in full, with the rest retrieved from reference TRBV7-2 and TRBJ2-5, is GAGVSQSPSNKVTEKGKDVELRCDPISGHTALYWYRQSLGQGLEFLIYFQGNSAPDKSGLPSDRFSAERTGGSVSTLTIQRTQQEDSAVYLCASSSKTGKETQYFGPGTRLLVL.

The chain carries TRBV2 and TRBJ2-7, with a weak D call TRBD2 (5 bases). With 7 bases removed from V and 0 bases from J, the gap between germline ends came to 22 bases. The V gene's germline CDR1 is SNHLY and CDR2 FYNNEI. CDR3 length equals 17 residues. CDR3 residues: CASTGLGVGQTSYEQYF. For the CDR3, the DNA is TGTGCCAGCACCGGCCTGGGAGTCGGGCAAACCTCCTACGAGCAGTACTTC.

This clonotype was counted only a few times. This rearrangement joins TRBV29-1 to TRBJ2-3, with 8 bases aligning to TRBD1. CDR1 SQVTM and CDR2 ANQGSEA come from the germline V gene. This CDR3 contains 14 residues. The J segment lost 5 bases and the V segment lost 3 bases, leaving 7 bases of the junction unmatched. In nucleotides, the CDR3 is TGCAGCGTTGAGACAGGGGCCCAGGGAGATACGCAGTATTTT. The encoded protein is CSVETGAQGDTQYF.

This clonotype was detected only a few times. The rearrangement uses TRBV20-1 and TRBJ2-7, with TRBD2 as a possible D gene (6 bases). Germline assignment: CDR1 DFQATT and CDR2 SNEGSKA (reference sequence). There are 12 residues in the CDR3. Trimming removed 1 base at V and 6 bases at J, with 10 bases between. CDR3 bases: TGCAGTGCTAGAGCCTTGGGGGGCGAGCAGTACTTC. Translating it yields CSARALGGEQYF.

About this clonotype: A junction boundary mismatches the germline segment, possibly from a read error. The gene calls are TRBV13 and TRBJ2-5; the D is unclear. TRBJ2-7 explains the end of the DNA better; the J call may be wrong. CDR3 length equals 14 residues. Germline values: CDR1 PRHDT, CDR2 FYEKMQ (reference sequence). The CDR3 DNA is TGTGCCGGCAGCTCCACCCTTTCGCAAGGCGAGCAGTACTTC. Protein: CAGSSTLSQGEQYF.